This TCR beta chain was recorded in a study of shared clonotypes between healthy human individuals. This table comes from immunoSEQ multiplex PCR, and its TCRdb copy is limited to in-frame clones, with some not included. Here the sample spans nearly 1,000,000 clones, 76% being singletons. The CDR3 sequence is 13 residues long. The sequenced material came from memory CD4+ T cells sorted from blood. Subset described: CD45RA-negative fraction. The V gene is TRBV21-1, the J gene TRBJ2-7. TRBV21-1 is given as a pseudogene. This TCR derives from a young man in good health. CDR3 loop: CASGIGQANEQYF. The CDR3 DNA sequence: TGTGCCAGCGGTATCGGGCAGGCCAACGAGCAGTACTTC.